This entry lists 32 T cell receptor beta chains sequenced from one sample in a study of T cell responses to AZD1222 COVID-19 vaccine. Clones were sequenced by immunoSEQ multiplex PCR, and TCRdb holds only the in-frame ones, with some missing. The sample includes some 84,000 clones, roughly 85% of them seen just once. Sequencing used peripheral blood, obtained 28 days after the second AZD1222 dose. Receptors originate from an adult who received the AZD1222 COVID-19 vaccine.

The chain employs TRBV7-6 and TRBJ1-2; D remains ambiguous. V was pared by 3 bases and J by 6 bases, with 5 bases between. Per the germline V gene, CDR1 is SGHVS and CDR2 is FNYEAQ. The CDR3 is made up of 11 amino acids. The CDR3 loop is CASSFTDGYTF. As DNA, the CDR3 is TGTGCCAGCAGCTTTACCGATGGCTACACCTTC.

V and J are TRBV15 and TRBJ2-1; TRBD1 agrees at 7 bases. V trimming: 1 base; J trimming: 7 bases; junction bases outside the gene matches: 4. Germline lookup yields CDR1 LNHNV and CDR2 YYDKDF (reference sequence). The CDR3 is 14 residues long. CDR3 bases: TGTGCCACCAGCAGAGTGGCAGGGGGTAATGAGCAGTTCTTC. Its translation: CATSRVAGGNEQFF.

The rearrangement links TRBV5-1 to TRBJ1-2, with D possibly being TRBD1 (5 bases). The CDR3 has 12 amino acids. Germline V lookup: CDR1 SGHRS, CDR2 YFSETQ. Trimming removed 3 bases from V and 8 bases from J, with 11 bases in between. CDR3 amino acids: CASSSGAVGYTF. Here the CDR3 DNA reads TGCGCCAGCAGCTCCGGGGCGGTGGGCTACACCTTC. Filled out from reference TRBV5-1 and TRBJ1-2, the complete variable domain reads KAGVTQTPRYLIKTRGQQVTLSCSPISGHRSVSWYQQTPGQGLQFLFEYFSETQRNKGNFPGRFSGRQFSNSRSEMNVSTLELGDSALYLCASSSGAVGYTFGSGTRLTVV.

V usage is TRBV6-5 and J usage is TRBJ2-5; possibly TRBD1 or TRBD2 for D (5 bases each). Germline V gene lookup returns CDR1 MNHEY and CDR2 SVGAGI. This CDR3 has 13 residues. Deletions cut 6 bases from V and 5 bases from J, with 13 bases between. CDR3 amino acids: CASRRTWGETQYF. In DNA form, the CDR3 reads TGTGCCAGCAGACGGACTTGGGGGGAGACCCAGTACTTC.

The CDR3, as DNA: TGTGCCAGCAGCCCGGGTGCCGGGTTCGCGAACACCGGGGAGCTGTTTTTT. Translated, it gives CASSPGAGFANTGELFF. The chain employs TRBV5-8 and TRBJ2-2; D not resolved. Germline loops: CDR1 SGHTS, CDR2 YDEGEE. Deletions cut 4 bases from V and 0 bases from J, with 16 bases between. This CDR3 is 17 amino acids long.

The rearrangement uses TRBV5-1 and TRBJ2-5; possibly TRBD1 or TRBD2 for D (5 bases each). Deletions cut 4 bases from V and 5 bases from J, with 12 bases between. The CDR3 has 13 residues. Germline V gene data show CDR1 as SGHRS and CDR2 as YFSETQ. The DNA of the CDR3 is TGCGCCAGCAGCCCTGGGACGGGGGAGACCCAGTACTTC. This sequence encodes CASSPGTGETQYF.

Note on this clone: Relative to the germline gene, one junction end is altered; a read error may explain this. This chain joins TRBV7-7 and TRBJ2-2, with unresolved D. This CDR3 region has 12 residues. CDR1 and CDR2 from the germline V gene are SSHAT and FNYEAQ (reference sequence). CDR3: CASSPTAGELFF. CDR3 coding DNA: TGTGCTAGCAGCCCAACCGCCGGGGAGCTGTTTTTT.

J is TRBJ1-2 and V is TRBV14; D gene unclear. The V and J ends lost 0 bases and 0 bases respectively, with 11 bases between them. Germline CDR1 SGHDN, CDR2 FVKESK. CDR3 length equals 16 residues. The CDR3 sequence is CASSQDLNPSNYGYTF. In DNA, the CDR3 is TGTGCCAGCAGCCAAGATCTAAACCCCTCTAACTATGGCTACACCTTC. Using reference TRBV14 and TRBJ1-2 for the parts outside the CDR3, the full variable domain is EAGVTQFPSHSVIEKGQTVTLRCDPISGHDNLYWYRRVMGKEIKFLLHFVKESKQDESGMPNNRFLAERTGGTYSTLKVQPAELEDSGVYFCASSQDLNPSNYGYTFGSGTRLTVV.

As for this clone: The sample contains more than one DNA sequence encoding this CDR3. The chain joins TRBV4-3 to TRBJ2-7; D is ambiguous. CDR1 is LGHNA and CDR2 is YSLEER in the germline V gene. The CDR3 length is 14 residues. V lost 1 base to trimming and J lost 0 bases, with 7 bases between them. The CDR3 sequence: CASSQGRGSYEQYF. CDR3 sequence (DNA): TGCGCCAGCAGCCAAGGGCGAGGCTCCTACGAGCAGTACTTC.

V usage is TRBV5-6 and J usage is TRBJ2-3; 12 positions agree with TRBD1. With 4 bases clipped from V and 7 bases from J, the junction kept 4 bases outside the gene matches. The germline V gene has CDR1 SGHDT and CDR2 YYEEEE. The CDR3 length is 14 residues. The CDR3 protein is CASSPGTGGNTQYF. The CDR3, as DNA: TGTGCCAGCAGCCCCGGGACAGGGGGCAATACGCAGTATTTT. Variable domain in full (rest from reference TRBV5-6 and TRBJ2-3): DAGVTQSPTHLIKTRGQQVTLRCSPKSGHDTVSWYQQALGQGPQFIFQYYEEEERQRGNFPDRFSGHQFPNYSSELNVNALLLGDSALYLCASSPGTGGNTQYFGPGTRLTVL.

This clone was recorded only once. The chain employs TRBV9 and TRBJ2-3; D possibly matches TRBD1 or TRBD2 (5 bases each). The CDR3 length is 15 residues. The germline gives CDR1 SGDLS, CDR2 YYNGEE. Trimming took 3 bases from V and 1 from J, leaving 12 bases between them. CDR3 sequence (DNA): TGTGCCAGCAGCGCCGGGGCTTCAGGCACAGATACGCAGTATTTT. Its translation is CASSAGASGTDTQYF.

The chain uses TRBV25-1 and TRBJ2-2; D gene unclear. The germline CDR1 and CDR2 sequences are MGHDK and SYGVNS. This CDR3 region has 13 residues. Trimming took 5 bases from V and 3 from J, leaving 7 bases between them. For the CDR3, the DNA is TGTGCCAGCAGTCTCGTAGACACCGGGGAGCTGTTTTTT. Translated: CASSLVDTGELFF.

This clone was seen a few times. The chain recombines TRBV30 with TRBJ1-6; D uncertain. This CDR3 spans 15 amino acids. V gave up 3 bases and J gave up 0 bases, with 9 bases separating them. CDR1 and CDR2 (germline): GTSNPN, SVGIG (reference sequence). CDR3 DNA: TGTGCCTGGAGAAGGAGGAGCTCCTATAATTCACCCCTCCACTTT. It specifies CAWRRRSSYNSPLHF.

The rearrangement joins TRBV29-1 to TRBJ2-5, with TRBD1 as a possible D gene (6 bases). The germline CDR1 and CDR2 sequences are SQVTM and ANQGSEA. The V and J ends lost 5 bases and 4 bases respectively, with 17 bases between them. The CDR3 is 14 amino acids. The CDR3 nucleotides read TGCAGCGTTTTGGGGACATATTTGATAGAGACCCAGTACTTC. It specifies CSVLGTYLIETQYF.

The CDR3 sequence is CAWQGLHEQYF. The CDR3 DNA follows: TGTGCCTGGCAGGGTCTCCACGAGCAGTACTTC. V and J are TRBV30 and TRBJ2-7; D might be TRBD1 (5 bases). The ends were cut back, 5 bases at V and 5 bases at J, with 10 bases in the middle. The CDR3 contains 11 residues. Germline loops: CDR1 GTSNPN, CDR2 SVGIG (reference sequence). The whole variable domain, filled in from reference TRBV30 and TRBJ2-7, reads SQTIHQWPATLVQPVGSPLSLECTVEGTSNPNLYWYRQAAGRGLQLLFYSVGIGQISSEVPQNLSASRPQDRQFILSSKKLLLSDSGFYLCAWQGLHEQYFGPGTRLTVT.

J is TRBJ1-1 and V is TRBV3-1 (or the pseudogene TRBV3-2); weak D call: TRBD1 (5 bases). CDR1 and CDR2 from the germline V gene are LGHDT and YNNKEL (reference sequence). V shed 0 bases and J shed 12 bases, with 17 bases lying between them. The CDR3 is 14 residues long. The CDR3 sequence is CASSQEELWTGPFF. The CDR3 region has the DNA TGTGCCAGCAGCCAAGAAGAACTGTGGACGGGGCCTTTCTTT.

This clone was detected only a few times. The DNA for the CDR3 is TGTGCCAGCAGCCCCCGTCCATGGGCTTTGAACACTGAAGCTTTCTTT. It yields the protein CASSPRPWALNTEAFF. J is TRBJ1-1 and V is TRBV11-2; no definite D call. V was pared by 5 bases and J by 0 bases, with 16 bases between. This CDR3 has 16 residues. Germline V gene data show CDR1 as SGHAT and CDR2 as FQNNGV.

A single count supports this clone. The chain combines TRBV7-2 with TRBJ2-1; perhaps TRBD2 as D (6 bases). Trimming stripped 4 bases from V and 10 bases from J, with 14 bases between. The CDR3 has 13 amino acids. Per germline, CDR1 SGHTA and CDR2 FQGNSA. CDR3 residues: CASSSTTRGEQFF. As DNA, the CDR3 is TGTGCCAGCAGCTCGACTACCCGGGGGGAGCAGTTCTTC.

This clone has just a few counts. This rearrangement joins TRBV19 to TRBJ2-7; TRBD1 might be the D (5 bases). The CDR3 sequence is 15 residues long. The V and J ends lost 5 bases and 2 bases respectively, with 16 bases between them. In germline, CDR1 is LNHDA, CDR2 SQIVND (reference sequence). CDR3 nucleotides: TGTGCCAGTAGTCCAAGAGCCACAGGTACCTACGAGCAGTACTTC. This encodes CASSPRATGTYEQYF.

This chain uses TRBV4-3 with TRBJ1-2, with D perhaps TRBD1 (5 bases). Germline loops: CDR1 LGHNA, CDR2 YSLEER. Trimming cost V 7 bases and J 6 bases, with 21 bases left between them. This CDR3 spans 15 amino acids. Here the CDR3 reads CASTKNRGVTNGYTF. The CDR3 coding sequence is TGCGCCAGCACCAAGAATAGGGGCGTAACGAATGGCTACACCTTC.

The rearrangement uses TRBV2 and TRBJ2-3, with D hard to call. The CDR3 runs to 14 residues. Looked up from germline, CDR1 is SNHLY and CDR2 is FYNNEI. Between the trimmed V and J ends, which lost 3 bases and 0 bases, there was a span of 7 bases. The CDR3 bases are TGTGCCAGCAGTGATAGAGGCAGCACAGATACGCAGTATTTT. Translating gives CASSDRGSTDTQYF.

The chain is built from TRBV20-1 and TRBJ1-4; D perhaps matches TRBD1 (5 bases). Germline assignment: CDR1 DFQATT and CDR2 SNEGSKA (reference sequence). CDR3 length equals 14 residues. The V end was cut by 3 bases, the J end by 6 bases, with 14 bases between. CDR3 bases: TGCAGTGCTAGTAGTGACAGTGTTGATGAAAAACTGTTTTTT. It translates to CSASSDSVDEKLFF.

In DNA, the CDR3 is TGCGCCAGCAGCTCGGGCCCAGGGGATAGCAATGAGCAGTTCTTC. Its translation: CASSSGPGDSNEQFF. The J gene is TRBJ2-1, the V gene TRBV5-1; tentatively, D is TRBD1 (6 bases). The length of the CDR3 is 15 residues. Trimming cost V 3 bases and J 6 bases, with 16 bases left between them. Germline CDR1 SGHRS, CDR2 YFSETQ. Based on the CDR3 plus reference TRBV5-1 and TRBJ2-1, the full variable domain is KAGVTQTPRYLIKTRGQQVTLSCSPISGHRSVSWYQQTPGQGLQFLFEYFSETQRNKGNFPGRFSGRQFSNSRSEMNVSTLELGDSALYLCASSSGPGDSNEQFFGPGTRLTVL.

This clone was found once. The chain combines TRBV6-5 with TRBJ2-4, with 8 bases lining up with TRBD1. J lost 1 base, V lost 5 bases, and 4 bases had no gene match. Germline CDR1 MNHEY, CDR2 SVGAGI. The CDR3 contains 15 residues. The DNA of the CDR3 is TGTGCCAGCAGTCAGGGGGCCCTTGCCAAAAACATTCAGTACTTC. Translation: CASSQGALAKNIQYF.

V is TRBV2 and J is TRBJ2-2; D gene unclear. The CDR3 runs 13 residues. The germline V and J ends were trimmed by 2 bases and 6 bases, with 7 bases remaining between them. CDR1 is SNHLY, CDR2 FYNNEI, per germline. The CDR3 spells CASSESVSGELFF. For the CDR3, the DNA is TGTGCCAGCAGTGAATCGGTTTCCGGGGAGCTGTTTTTT.

The chain links TRBV24-1 to TRBJ1-1; D is perhaps TRBD1 (6 bases). V lost 4 bases, J lost 1 base, and 9 bases lay in between. From germline, CDR1 is KGHDR and CDR2 SFDVKD. CDR3 size: 14 residues. In DNA, the CDR3 is TGTGCCACCAGTGACCGGGGACAGAACACTGAAGCTTTCTTT. It is translated as CATSDRGQNTEAFF.

As for this clone: At one end the junction does not follow the germline gene, possibly because of a read error. J is TRBJ2-5 and V is TRBV7-7, with TRBD1 identical over 11 bases. CDR3 length equals 16 residues. In germline, CDR1 is SSHAT, CDR2 FNYEAQ (reference sequence). The CDR3 bases are TGTGCTAGCAGCCCCGGGACAGGGGGTACGGGGGAGACCCAGTACTTC. Translated: CASSPGTGGTGETQYF.

This clone has just a few counts. V gene TRBV4-3 combines with J gene TRBJ2-1; weak D call: TRBD2 (7 bases). Germline V CDR1 and CDR2: LGHNA, YSLEER. CDR3 length equals 13 residues. Trimming stripped 1 base from V and 16 bases from J, with 17 bases between. This CDR3 reads CASSQVTGGPSFF. In DNA, the CDR3 is TGCGCCAGCAGCCAAGTTACGGGGGGCCCCTCTTTCTTC.

This chain connects TRBV7-9 to TRBJ1-2, with TRBD1 matching 8 bases. With V trimmed by 1 base and J by 4 bases, 8 bases remained unmatched. The V gene's germline CDR1 is SEHNR and CDR2 FQNEAQ (reference sequence). The CDR3 extends over 16 amino acids. The CDR3 region has the DNA TGTGCCAGCAGCTTAGGGCAGGGACAGGTTGCCTATGGCTACACCTTC. This sequence encodes CASSLGQGQVAYGYTF.

The chain carries TRBV29-1 and TRBJ1-2, with 10 positions matching TRBD1. The length of the CDR3 is 15 residues. Germline V gives CDR1 SQVTM, CDR2 ANQGSEA. Trimming cost V 6 bases and J 4 bases; bases outside gene matches: 11. This CDR3 is CSVWTGGSTVYGYTF. CDR3 coding DNA: TGCAGCGTGTGGACAGGGGGGAGTACGGTCTATGGCTACACCTTC.

This chain uses TRBV5-5 with TRBJ1-5; D possibly corresponds to TRBD1 (6 bases). Trimming stripped 1 base from V and 1 base from J, with 15 bases between. The CDR3 runs to 17 residues. Per the germline V gene, CDR1 is SGHKS and CDR2 is YYEKEE (reference sequence). CDR3 protein: CASSLSGAGRSNQPQHF. The CDR3 coding sequence is TGTGCCAGCAGCTTGTCGGGGGCGGGCAGAAGCAATCAGCCCCAGCATTTT.

The chain links TRBV2 to TRBJ2-7; D unclear. Germline V gives CDR1 SNHLY, CDR2 FYNNEI. CDR3 length: 13 amino acids. With 7 bases removed from V and 6 bases from J, the gap between germline ends came to 16 bases. CDR3 sequence reads: CASKMSPIGEQYF. The CDR3 bases are TGTGCCAGCAAAATGAGCCCCATCGGCGAGCAGTACTTC.